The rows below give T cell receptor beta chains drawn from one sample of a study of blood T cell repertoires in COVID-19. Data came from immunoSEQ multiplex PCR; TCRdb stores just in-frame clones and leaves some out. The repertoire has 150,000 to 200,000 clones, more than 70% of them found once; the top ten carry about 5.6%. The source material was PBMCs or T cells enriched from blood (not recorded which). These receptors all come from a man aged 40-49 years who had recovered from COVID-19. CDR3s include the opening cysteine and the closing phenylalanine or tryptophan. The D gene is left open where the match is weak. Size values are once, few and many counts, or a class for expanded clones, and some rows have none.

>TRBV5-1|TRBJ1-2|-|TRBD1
CASSPEGQGIYGYGYTF
TGCGCCAGCAGCCCTGAGGGACAGGGCATTTATGGCTATGGCTACACCTTC
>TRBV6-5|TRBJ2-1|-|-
CVSSQGLYNEQFF
TGTGTGAGCAGCCAGGGGCTCTACAATGAGCAGTTCTTC
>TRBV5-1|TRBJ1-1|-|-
CASSLVRNTEAFF
TGCGCCAGCAGCTTGGTTAGGAACACTGAAGCTTTCTTT
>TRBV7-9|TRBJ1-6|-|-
CASSLDRAVDNSPLHF
TGTGCCAGCAGCTTAGACCGCGCGGTGGATAATTCACCCCTCCACTTT
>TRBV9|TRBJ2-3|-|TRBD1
CASSVADRGGADTQYF
TGTGCCAGCAGCGTAGCGGACAGGGGTGGTGCAGATACGCAGTATTTT
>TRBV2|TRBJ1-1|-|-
CASRGGRTGNTEAFF
TGTGCCAGCAGAGGGGGTAGGACCGGGAACACTGAAGCTTTCTTT
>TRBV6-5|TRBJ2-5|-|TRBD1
CASSPGQGRETQYF
TGTGCCAGCAGCCCCGGACAGGGAAGAGAGACCCAGTACTTC
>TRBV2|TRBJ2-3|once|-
CASSGLGPNTQYF
TGTGCCAGCAGCGGTCTGGGGCCGAATACGCAGTATTTT
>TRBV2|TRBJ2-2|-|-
CASKGGRPNTGELFF
TGTGCCAGCAAAGGAGGGAGACCGAACACCGGGGAGCTGTTTTTT
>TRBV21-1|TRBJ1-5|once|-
CASSKADSQPQHF
TGTGCCAGCAGCAAAGCTGACAGTCAGCCCCAGCATTTT
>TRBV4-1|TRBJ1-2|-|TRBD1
CASSLGRGGTDYGYTF
TGCGCCAGCAGCCTCGGACGAGGGGGCACGGACTATGGCTACACCTTC
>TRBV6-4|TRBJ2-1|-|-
CASSDGTSSSYNEQFF
TGTGCCAGCAGTGACGGGACTTCGAGCTCCTACAATGAGCAGTTCTTC
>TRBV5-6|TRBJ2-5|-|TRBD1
CASSLPSGGGFAETQYF
TGTGCCAGCAGCTTGCCGTCAGGGGGTGGATTCGCAGAGACCCAGTACTTC
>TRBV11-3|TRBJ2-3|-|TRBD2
CASSTSGGTDTQYF
TGTGCCAGCAGCACCAGCGGGGGCACAGATACGCAGTATTTT
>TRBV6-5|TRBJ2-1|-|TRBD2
CASSYPGTSGGNEQFF
TGTGCCAGCAGTTACCCCGGGACTAGCGGGGGGAATGAGCAGTTCTTC
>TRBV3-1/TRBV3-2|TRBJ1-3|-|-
CASSLTRVGNTIYF
TGTGCCAGCAGCCTGACTCGCGTTGGAAACACCATATATTTT
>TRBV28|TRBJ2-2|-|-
CASSFMRTGELFF
TGTGCCAGCAGTTTCATGCGCACCGGGGAGCTGTTTTTT
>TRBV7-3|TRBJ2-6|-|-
CASSLTTPGSGANVLTF
TGTGCCAGCAGCTTAACGACACCAGGGTCTGGGGCCAACGTCCTGACTTTC
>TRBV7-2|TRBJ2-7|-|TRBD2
CASSLTSGPYEQYF
TGTGCCAGCAGCTTGACTAGCGGACCCTACGAGCAGTACTTC
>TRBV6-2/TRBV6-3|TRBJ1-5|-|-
CASCLINQPQHF
TGTGCCAGCTGCCTAATAAATCAGCCCCAGCATTTT
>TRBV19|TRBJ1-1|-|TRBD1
CASSSGTGTEAFF
TGTGCCAGTAGTTCCGGGACAGGCACTGAAGCTTTCTTT
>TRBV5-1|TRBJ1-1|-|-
CASSFRDTEAFF
TGCGCCAGCAGCTTCCGGGACACTGAAGCTTTCTTT
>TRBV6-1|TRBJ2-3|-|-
CASSELNSYTQYF
TGTGCCAGCAGTGAACTAAATTCCTATACGCAGTATTTT
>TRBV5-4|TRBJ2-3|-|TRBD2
CASSLPGLAGGPTDTQYF
TGTGCCAGCAGCCTGCCGGGACTAGCGGGGGGGCCCACAGATACGCAGTATTTT
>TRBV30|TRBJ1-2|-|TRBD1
CACGTGGGYTF
TGTGCCTGCGGGACAGGGGGTGGCTACACCTTC
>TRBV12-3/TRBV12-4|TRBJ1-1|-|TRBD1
CASSLTGTTEAFF
TGTGCCAGCAGCCTGACAGGGACGACTGAAGCTTTCTTT
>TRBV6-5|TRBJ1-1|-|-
CASSYSISRRNTEAFF
TGTGCCAGCAGTTACTCGATCAGTAGGAGGAACACTGAAGCTTTCTTT
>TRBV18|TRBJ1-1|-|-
CASSRTPGDTEAFF
TGTGCCAGCTCAAGGACCCCAGGGGACACTGAAGCTTTCTTT
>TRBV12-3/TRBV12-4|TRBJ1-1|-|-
CASSFGGTSGSFF
TGTGCCAGCAGTTTCGGGGGGACTTCGGGATCTTTCTTT